The next 10 T cell receptor beta chains were all read from a single sample in a study of molecular identifiers for immune sequencing clone quantification. TCRdb re-called the PCR reads with MiXCR, one entry per CDR3 protein. Among fewer than 30,000 distinct CDR3 sequences, roughly 18% were seen once, and the ten largest hold 0.99%. The sequenced sample was naive CD8+ T cells from blood, with Jurkat cell RNA spiked in. Stated subset: FACS-sorted CD8+CD4-CCR7+CD45RA+ naive T cells. These receptors all come from a human donor in good health. Some libraries in this study had Jurkat cell RNA spiked in.

In this sample, this clonotype turned up many times. The chain uses TRBV12-3 or TRBV12-4 and TRBJ2-1; D is ambiguous. The CDR3 has 11 residues. V lost 0 bases to trimming and J lost 10 bases, with 4 bases between them. CDR3 amino acids: CASSLAGEQFF. CDR3 DNA sequence: TGTGCCAGCAGTTTAGCGGGGGAGCAGTTCTTC.

This clonotype counts as medium-sized (0.01 to 0.1%). V is TRBV29-1 and J is TRBJ1-1; the match to TRBD1 covers 7 bases. Germline CDR1 is SQVTM and CDR2 is ANQGSEA. The CDR3 loop spans 12 amino acids. Trimming removed 7 bases from V and 4 bases from J; junction bases left unmatched: 6. CDR3 residues: CSAVSGGTEAFF. In DNA form, the CDR3 reads TGCAGCGCGGTGTCAGGGGGCACTGAAGCTTTCTTT.

This clonotype was observed a few times. This may come from a read error, since a much larger clone is one base off. The rearrangement links TRBV2 to TRBJ2-7, with unresolved D. The CDR3 length is 14 residues. Trimming removed 10 bases at V and 2 bases at J, with 18 bases between. Germline lookup yields CDR1 SNHLY and CDR2 FYNNEI. The CDR3 nucleotides are TGTGCCATCGCCGGCCATCCCGGTACCTACGAGCAGTACTTC. Amino acid sequence: CAIAGHPGTYEQYF.

At least ten counts were recorded for this clonotype. The rearrangement links TRBV7-9 to TRBJ2-7; D not resolved. Trimming pared 2 bases from V and 1 base from J, leaving 6 bases between. Germline lookup yields CDR1 SEHNR and CDR2 FQNEAQ (reference sequence). The CDR3 runs to 13 residues. CDR3 sequence reads: CASSLRESYEQYF. The DNA for the CDR3 is TGTGCCAGCAGCTTAAGAGAATCCTACGAGCAGTACTTC.

This clonotype was recorded at least ten times. The rearrangement links TRBV4-3 to TRBJ2-1; a weak D match, TRBD2 (5 bases). V was trimmed by 0 bases and J by 8 bases, leaving 14 bases between them. CDR1 is LGHNA and CDR2 is YSLEER in the germline V gene. The CDR3 sequence is 15 residues long. The CDR3 loop is CASSQDLGRLYEQFF. In nucleotides, the CDR3 is TGCGCCAGCAGCCAAGATCTAGGGAGACTATATGAGCAGTTCTTC.

The count of this clonotype is one. The rearrangement uses TRBV20-1 and TRBJ2-7; perhaps TRBD2 as D (7 bases). This CDR3 region has 16 residues. Germline loops: CDR1 DFQATT, CDR2 SNEGSKA (reference sequence). With 0 bases removed from V and 3 bases from J, the gap between germline ends came to 18 bases. The CDR3 coding sequence is TGCAGTGCTAGAGATCCGTCATACAGGGAGGGCTACGAGCAGTACTTC. It specifies CSARDPSYREGYEQYF.

At least ten counts were recorded for this clonotype. The genes are TRBV13 and TRBJ2-7; TRBD1 aligns across 7 bases. Germline-derived CDR1 and CDR2 are PRHDT and FYEKMQ (reference sequence). V was clipped by 5 bases and J by 3 bases; unmatched bases: 10. This CDR3 region has 15 residues. The CDR3 reads CASSDSGTELYEQYF. In DNA, the CDR3 is TGTGCCAGCAGCGACTCCGGGACAGAGCTCTACGAGCAGTACTTC.

As to this clonotype: One junction end does not reproduce the germline sequence, and a read error may be involved. The V and J genes are TRBV7-6 and TRBJ2-6, with D possibly being TRBD1 (7 bases). The CDR3 is 15 amino acids. Per germline, CDR1 SGHVS and CDR2 FNYEAQ. CDR3 sequence reads: CASSFRTGGASVPTF. The DNA for the CDR3 is TGTGCCAGCAGCTTCAGGACAGGAGGGGCCAGCGTCCCGACTTTC. Looking up the rest from reference TRBV7-6 and TRBJ2-6 gives the full variable domain: GAGVSQSPRYKVTKRGQDVALRCDPISGHVSLYWYRQALGQGPEFLTYFNYEAQQDKSGLPNDRFSAERPEGSISTLTIQRTEQRDSAMYRCASSFRTGGASVPTFGAGSRLTVL.

This clonotype qualifies as medium-sized. The rearrangement links TRBV5-1 to TRBJ2-3; either TRBD1 or TRBD2 may fit D (6 bases each). V shed 8 bases and J shed 0 bases, with 16 bases lying between them. Germline V CDR1 and CDR2: SGHRS, YFSETQ. The CDR3 extends over 15 amino acids. The DNA for the CDR3 is TGCGCCAGTGGGGCGGGACAAGACAGCACAGATACGCAGTATTTT. It translates to CASGAGQDSTDTQYF.

With regard to this clonotype: A read error may explain this, as a much larger clone is one base away. The V call is TRBV11-1, the J call TRBJ2-7; TRBD1 aligns across 8 bases. The V gene end was trimmed by 5 bases and the J gene end by 1 base; junction bases not matched to a gene: 7. This CDR3 comprises 15 residues. Germline V gene data show CDR1 as SGHAT and CDR2 as FQDESV (reference sequence). The DNA of the CDR3 is TGTGCCAGCAGCCTCGGGACAGGTTTATCCTACGAGCAGTACTTC. Residues: CASSLGTGLSYEQYF.